This TCR beta chain stems from a study of blood T cell repertoires in COVID-19. Germline assignment: CDR1 SGHVS and CDR2 FQNEAQ. This CDR3 comprises 14 residues. The V and J ends lost 1 base and 9 bases, in that order; junction bases with no gene match: 2. Seattle's enrolled individuals joined amid active infection and were then monitored longitudinally. Sequencing used immunoSEQ multiplex PCR; TCRdb keeps in-frame clones, though not all of them. The sample lists roughly 410,000 clones; roughly 90% were seen once. The TCR was taken from a woman between 35 and 50 years old with COVID-19, enrolled during active disease. Sample: peripheral blood. The chain links TRBV7-8 to TRBJ1-6, with 8 bases fitting TRBD1. CDR3: CASSLEQGVSPLHF. The CDR3 region has the DNA TGTGCCAGCAGCTTAGAACAGGGGGTTTCACCCCTCCACTTT.